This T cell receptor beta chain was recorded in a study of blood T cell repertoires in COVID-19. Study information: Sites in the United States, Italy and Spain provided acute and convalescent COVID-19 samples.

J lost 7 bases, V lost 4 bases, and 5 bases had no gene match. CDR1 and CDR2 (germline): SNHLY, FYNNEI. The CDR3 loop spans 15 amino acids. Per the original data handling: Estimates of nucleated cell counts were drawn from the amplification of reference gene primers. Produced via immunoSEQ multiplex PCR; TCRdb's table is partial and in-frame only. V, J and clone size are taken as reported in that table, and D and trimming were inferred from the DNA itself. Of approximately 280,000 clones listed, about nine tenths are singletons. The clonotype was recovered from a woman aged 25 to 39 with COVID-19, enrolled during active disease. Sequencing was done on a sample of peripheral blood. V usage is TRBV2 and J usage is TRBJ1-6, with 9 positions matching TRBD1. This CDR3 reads CASSANRGRNSPLHF. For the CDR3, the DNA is TGTGCCAGCAGTGCAAACAGGGGGCGGAATTCACCCCTCCACTTT.